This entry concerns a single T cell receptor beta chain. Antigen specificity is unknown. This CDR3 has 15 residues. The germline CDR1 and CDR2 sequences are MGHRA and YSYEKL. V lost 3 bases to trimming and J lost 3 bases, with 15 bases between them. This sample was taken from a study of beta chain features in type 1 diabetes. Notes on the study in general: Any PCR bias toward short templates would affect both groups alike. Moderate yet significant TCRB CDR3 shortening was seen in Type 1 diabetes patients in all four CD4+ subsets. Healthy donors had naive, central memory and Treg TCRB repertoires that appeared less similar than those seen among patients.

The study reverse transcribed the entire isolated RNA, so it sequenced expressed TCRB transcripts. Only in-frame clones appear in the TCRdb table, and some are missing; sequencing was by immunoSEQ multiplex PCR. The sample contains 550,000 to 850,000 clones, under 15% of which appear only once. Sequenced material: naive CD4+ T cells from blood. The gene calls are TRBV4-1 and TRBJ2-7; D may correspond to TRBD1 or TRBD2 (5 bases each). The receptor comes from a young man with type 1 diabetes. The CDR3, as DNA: TGCGCCAGCAGCCACCGTGGGGGTTCGGGCTACGAGCAGTACTTC. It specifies CASSHRGGSGYEQYF.